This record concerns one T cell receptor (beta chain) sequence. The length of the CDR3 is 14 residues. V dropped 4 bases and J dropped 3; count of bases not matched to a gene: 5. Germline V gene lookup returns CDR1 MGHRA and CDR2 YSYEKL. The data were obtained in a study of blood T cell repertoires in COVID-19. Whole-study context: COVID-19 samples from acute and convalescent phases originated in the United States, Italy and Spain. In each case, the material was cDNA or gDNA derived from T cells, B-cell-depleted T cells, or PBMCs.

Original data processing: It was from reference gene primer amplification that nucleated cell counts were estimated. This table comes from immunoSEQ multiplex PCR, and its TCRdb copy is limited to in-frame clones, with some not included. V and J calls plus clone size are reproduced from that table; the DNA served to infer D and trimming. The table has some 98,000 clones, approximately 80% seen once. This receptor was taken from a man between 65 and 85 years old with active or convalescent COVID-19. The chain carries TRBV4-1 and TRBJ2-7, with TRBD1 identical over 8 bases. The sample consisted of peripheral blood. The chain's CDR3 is CASSPLTGDYEQYF. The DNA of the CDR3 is TGCGCCAGCAGCCCGTTGACAGGGGACTACGAGCAGTACTTC.